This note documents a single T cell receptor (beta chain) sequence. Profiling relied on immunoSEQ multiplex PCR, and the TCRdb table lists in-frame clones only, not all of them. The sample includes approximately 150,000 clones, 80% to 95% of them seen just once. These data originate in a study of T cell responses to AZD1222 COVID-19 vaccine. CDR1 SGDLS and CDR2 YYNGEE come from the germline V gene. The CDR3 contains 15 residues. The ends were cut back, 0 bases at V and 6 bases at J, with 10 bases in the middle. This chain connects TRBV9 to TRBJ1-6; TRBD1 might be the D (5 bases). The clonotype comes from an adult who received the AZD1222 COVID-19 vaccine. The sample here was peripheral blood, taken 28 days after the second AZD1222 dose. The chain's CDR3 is CASSVVGGSNSPLHF. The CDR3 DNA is TGTGCCAGCAGCGTAGTCGGGGGTTCTAATTCACCCCTCCACTTT.